This T cell receptor (beta chain) was observed in a study of T-cell reconstitution after alpha-beta-depleted transplantation in children. This clonotype was detected a few times. A library of TCRbeta sequences, prepared with unique molecular identifiers, was generated. TCRdb passed the PCR reads through MiXCR, listing each CDR3 protein once. The sample contains almost 500,000 distinct CDR3 sequences, approximately 12% of which appear only once. The CDR3 covers 13 residues. V lost 2 bases, J lost 5 bases, and 6 bases lay in between. Germline CDR1 and CDR2: MNHEY and SVGAGI. V is TRBV6-5 and J is TRBJ2-2, with D hard to call. The clonotype comes from a human donor who donated a stem cell graft to a child with combined immunodeficiency. The sequencing here drew on PBMCs from the stem cell graft donor, taken from the stem cell graft. The DNA of the CDR3 is TGTGCCAGCAGTTACGTCGGGACCGGGGAGCTGTTTTTT. The encoded protein is CASSYVGTGELFF.